The 13 T cell receptor beta chains presented below share a single source sample, sequenced in a study of blood T cell repertoires in COVID-19. TCRdb's copy holds only in-frame clones and misses some; the assay was immunoSEQ multiplex PCR. Of roughly 76,000 clones detected, about 84% appear once; the ten largest clones hold about 16%. Sequenced material: peripheral blood. The receptors stem from a human donor in a cohort sampled during active COVID-19.

This chain connects TRBV4-2 to TRBJ1-3; 7 bases agree with TRBD1. V lost 4 bases to trimming and J lost 1 base; unmatched junction nucleotides: 1. Looked up from germline, CDR1 is LGHNA and CDR2 is YNFKEQ. The CDR3 has 14 amino acids. The chain's CDR3 is CASSRQGSGNTIYF. Here the CDR3 DNA reads TGTGCCAGCAGCCGACAGGGTTCTGGAAACACCATATATTTT.

V is TRBV19 and J is TRBJ2-7, with D possibly TRBD1 on 6 matching bases. Trimming left V 6 bases short and J 2 bases short, with 11 bases between. The CDR3 sequence is 13 residues long. Germline V CDR1 and CDR2: LNHDA, SQIVND (reference sequence). This CDR3 is CASSRDITYEQYF. Here the CDR3 DNA reads TGTGCCAGTAGCCGGGACATAACCTACGAGCAGTACTTC.

The sample holds one count of this clone. The chain is built from TRBV5-1 and TRBJ1-4; a possible D gene is TRBD1 (5 bases). Looked up from germline, CDR1 is SGHRS and CDR2 is YFSETQ. CDR3 length equals 15 residues. Trimming removed 0 bases at V and 4 bases at J, with 10 bases between. CDR3 DNA sequence: TGCGCCAGCAGCTTGGATCCAGGGAATAATGAAAAACTGTTTTTT. It encodes CASSLDPGNNEKLFF.

This CDR3 reads CASSLRVKSTDTQYF. The CDR3 nucleotides read TGTGCCAGCAGCTTACGGGTGAAAAGCACAGATACGCAGTATTTT. V is TRBV7-8 and J is TRBJ2-3; D remains ambiguous. The CDR3 runs 15 residues. Germline values: CDR1 SGHVS, CDR2 FQNEAQ. V lost 2 bases, J lost 0 bases, and 9 bases lay in between.

This clone was found once. This chain joins TRBV6-5 and TRBJ2-7; 9 nucleotides match TRBD1. The J segment lost 3 bases and the V segment lost 6 bases, leaving 9 bases of the junction unmatched. This CDR3 is 15 amino acids long. The germline V gene has CDR1 MNHEY and CDR2 SVGAGI. CDR3 nucleotides: TGTGCCAGCAGGGAGGACAGGGGAGACCTCTACGAGCAGTACTTC. It encodes CASREDRGDLYEQYF.

CDR3 DNA sequence: TGTGCCAGCAGCTTAGGTCAGCGGGCGTACGATGAGCAGTTCTTC. Its translation is CASSLGQRAYDEQFF. The genes are TRBV7-2 and TRBJ2-1, with D tentatively TRBD2 (6 bases). This CDR3 contains 15 residues. Germline lookup yields CDR1 SGHTA and CDR2 FQGNSA. Trimming left V 1 base short and J 8 bases short, with 15 bases between.

Written as DNA, the CDR3 is TGTGCCAGTAGTTTCTCCCGGGGAGCTTTCTTT. Translation: CASSFSRGAFF. The V call is TRBV19, the J call TRBJ1-1; no reliable D call. In germline, CDR1 is LNHDA, CDR2 SQIVND (reference sequence). CDR3 length equals 11 residues. V gave up 5 bases and J gave up 10 bases, with 11 bases separating them.

This clone was observed at least ten times. The same CDR3 can be traced to other DNA sequences in this sample. The genes are TRBV5-8 and TRBJ2-6, with D hard to call. V was trimmed by 1 base and J by 2 bases, leaving 4 bases between them. The CDR3 extends over 14 amino acids. Germline V lookup: CDR1 SGHTS, CDR2 YDEGEE. The CDR3 region has the DNA TGTGCCAGCAGCTTGTTAGCTGGGGCCAACGTCCTGACTTTC. It yields the protein CASSLLAGANVLTF. Looking up the rest from reference TRBV5-8 and TRBJ2-6 gives the full variable domain: EAGVTQSPTHLIKTRGQQATLRCSPISGHTSVYWYQQALGLGLQFLLWYDEGEERNRGNFPPRFSGRQFPNYSSELNVNALELEDSALYLCASSLLAGANVLTFGAGSRLTVL.

This chain uses TRBV11-2 with TRBJ2-5, with 10 positions matching TRBD2. The CDR3 covers 13 residues. Germline V gene data show CDR1 as SGHAT and CDR2 as FQNNGV. V dropped 6 bases and J dropped 12; count of bases not matched to a gene: 10. The CDR3 spells CASRLAGKTPEYF. The CDR3 region has the DNA TGTGCCAGCAGACTAGCGGGAAAAACCCCGGAGTACTTC.

The chain carries TRBV5-4 and TRBJ2-7; 9 nucleotides agree with TRBD2. Unmatched junction bases numbered 7, after V lost 7 bases and J lost 5 bases. The CDR3 has 13 residues. Germline V lookup: CDR1 SGHNT, CDR2 YYREEE (reference sequence). The CDR3: CASRIAGVNEQYF. The CDR3, as DNA: TGTGCCAGCCGAATAGCGGGAGTCAACGAGCAGTACTTC. The variable domain in full, with the rest retrieved from reference TRBV5-4 and TRBJ2-7, is ETGVTQSPTHLIKTRGQQVTLRCSSQSGHNTVSWYQQALGQGPQFIFQYYREEENGRGNFPPRFSGLQFPNYSSELNVNALELDDSALYLCASRIAGVNEQYFGPGTRLTVT.

This clone was observed a handful of times. This chain uses TRBV20-1 with TRBJ2-5; 9 bases agree with TRBD1. J was trimmed by 2 bases and V by 3 bases; bases with no gene match: 10. Germline V gives CDR1 DFQATT, CDR2 SNEGSKA (reference sequence). The CDR3 has 16 residues. The CDR3 DNA is TGCAGTGCTAGTCCCGGGACAGGGCAGGCACAAGAGACCCAGTACTTC. This codes for CSASPGTGQAQETQYF.

The chain carries TRBV11-2 and TRBJ1-2, with D perhaps matching TRBD1 (6 bases). Trimming removed 1 base from V and 5 bases from J, with 8 bases in between. Germline CDR1 is SGHAT and CDR2 is FQNNGV. The CDR3 has 13 amino acids. In DNA form, the CDR3 reads TGTGCCAGCAGCTTAGGGCAGGGGTATGGCTACACCTTC. It specifies CASSLGQGYGYTF.

The chain has TRBV29-1 and TRBJ2-1, with 9 bases identical to TRBD2. Unmatched junction bases numbered 9, after V lost 7 bases and J lost 2 bases. This CDR3 region has 15 residues. Germline-derived CDR1 and CDR2 are SQVTM and ANQGSEA. The chain's CDR3 is CSAPSGTSPYNEQFF. The CDR3 DNA reads as TGCAGCGCCCCTAGCGGGACTAGCCCCTACAATGAGCAGTTCTTC.